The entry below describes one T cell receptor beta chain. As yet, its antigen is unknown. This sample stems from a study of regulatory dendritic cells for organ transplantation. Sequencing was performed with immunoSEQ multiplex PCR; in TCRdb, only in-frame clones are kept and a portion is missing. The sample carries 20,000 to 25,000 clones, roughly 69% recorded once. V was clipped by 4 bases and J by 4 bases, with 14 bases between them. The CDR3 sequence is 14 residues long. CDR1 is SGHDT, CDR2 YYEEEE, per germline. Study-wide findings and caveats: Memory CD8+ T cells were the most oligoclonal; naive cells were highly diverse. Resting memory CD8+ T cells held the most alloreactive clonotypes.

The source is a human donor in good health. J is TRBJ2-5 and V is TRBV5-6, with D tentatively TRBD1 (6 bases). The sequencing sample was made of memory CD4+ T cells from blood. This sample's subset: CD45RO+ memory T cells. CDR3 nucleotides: TGTGCCAGCAGCGTACAGGGTCGGGGAGAGACCCAGTACTTC. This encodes CASSVQGRGETQYF.